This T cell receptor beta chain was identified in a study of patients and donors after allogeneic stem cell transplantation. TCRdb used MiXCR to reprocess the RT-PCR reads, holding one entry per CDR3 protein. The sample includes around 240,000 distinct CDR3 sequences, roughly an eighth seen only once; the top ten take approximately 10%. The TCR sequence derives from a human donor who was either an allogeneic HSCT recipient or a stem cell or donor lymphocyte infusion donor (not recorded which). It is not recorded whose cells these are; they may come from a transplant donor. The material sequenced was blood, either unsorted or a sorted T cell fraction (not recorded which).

CDR3 sequence: CSATRRGEAFF. DNA of the CDR3: TGCAGTGCTACCAGGCGGGGGGAAGCTTTCTTT. The J gene is TRBJ1-1, the V gene TRBV20-1; tentative D call: TRBD1 (5 bases). The CDR3 contains 11 residues. Germline V gives CDR1 DFQATT, CDR2 SNEGSKA (reference sequence). Trimming pared 4 bases from V and 8 bases from J, leaving 11 bases between.